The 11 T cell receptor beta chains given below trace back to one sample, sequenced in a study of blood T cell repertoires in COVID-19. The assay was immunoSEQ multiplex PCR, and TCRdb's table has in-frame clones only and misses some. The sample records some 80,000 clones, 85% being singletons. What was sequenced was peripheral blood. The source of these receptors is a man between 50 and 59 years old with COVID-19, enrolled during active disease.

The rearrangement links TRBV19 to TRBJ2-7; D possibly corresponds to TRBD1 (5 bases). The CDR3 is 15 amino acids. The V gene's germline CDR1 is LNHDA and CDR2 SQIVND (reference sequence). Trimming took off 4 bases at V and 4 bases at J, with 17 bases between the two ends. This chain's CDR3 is CASSTQPQGSYEQYF. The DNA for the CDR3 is TGTGCCAGTAGTACGCAGCCCCAGGGATCGTACGAGCAGTACTTC.

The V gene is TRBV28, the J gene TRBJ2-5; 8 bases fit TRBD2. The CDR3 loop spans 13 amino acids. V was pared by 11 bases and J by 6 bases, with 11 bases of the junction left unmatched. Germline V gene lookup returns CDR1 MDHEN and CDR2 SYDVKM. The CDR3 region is CAHTPGGGKTQYF. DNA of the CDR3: TGTGCCCATACACCGGGGGGGGGAAAGACCCAGTACTTC.

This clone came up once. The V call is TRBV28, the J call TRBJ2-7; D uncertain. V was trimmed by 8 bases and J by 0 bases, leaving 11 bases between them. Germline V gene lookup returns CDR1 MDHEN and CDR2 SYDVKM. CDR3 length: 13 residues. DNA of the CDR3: TGTGCCAGCCTAACAGTTAGCTCCTACGAGCAGTACTTC. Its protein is CASLTVSSYEQYF.

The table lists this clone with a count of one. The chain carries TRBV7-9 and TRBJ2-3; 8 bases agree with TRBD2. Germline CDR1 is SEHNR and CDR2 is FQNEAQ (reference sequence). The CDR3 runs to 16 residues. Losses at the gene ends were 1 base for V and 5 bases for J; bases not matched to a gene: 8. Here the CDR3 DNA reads TGTGCCAGCAGCTTAGTAAGCGGGAGAATAGGAGATACGCAGTATTTT. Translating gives CASSLVSGRIGDTQYF.

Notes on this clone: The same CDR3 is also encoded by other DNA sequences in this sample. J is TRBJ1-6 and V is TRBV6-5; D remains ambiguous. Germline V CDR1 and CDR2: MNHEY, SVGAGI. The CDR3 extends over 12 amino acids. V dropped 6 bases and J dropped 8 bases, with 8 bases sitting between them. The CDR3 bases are TGTGCCAGCAGCTTCCGGGATTCACCCCTCCACTTT. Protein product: CASSFRDSPLHF.

The CDR3 sequence: CASQPWGGQGFFGKNIQYF. In nucleotides, the CDR3 is TGTGCCAGTCAACCCTGGGGGGGACAGGGTTTTTTCGGCAAAAACATTCAGTACTTC. The genes are TRBV2 and TRBJ2-4, with TRBD1 matching over 9 bases. Germline V gene lookup returns CDR1 SNHLY and CDR2 FYNNEI. V was pared by 9 bases and J by 3 bases, with 21 bases of the junction left unmatched. CDR3 length: 19 residues.

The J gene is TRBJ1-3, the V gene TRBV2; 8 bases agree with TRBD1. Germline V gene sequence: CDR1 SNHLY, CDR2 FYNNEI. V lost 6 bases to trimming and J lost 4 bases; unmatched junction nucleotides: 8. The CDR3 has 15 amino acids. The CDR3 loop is CASSDGQGAGNTIYF. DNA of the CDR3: TGTGCCAGCAGCGACGGACAGGGAGCGGGAAACACCATATATTTT.

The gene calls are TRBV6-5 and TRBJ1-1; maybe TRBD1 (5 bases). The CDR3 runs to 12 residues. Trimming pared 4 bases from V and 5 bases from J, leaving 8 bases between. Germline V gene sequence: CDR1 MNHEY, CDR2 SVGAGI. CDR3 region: CASSSGVTEAFF. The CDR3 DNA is TGTGCCAGCAGTTCGGGGGTTACTGAAGCTTTCTTT.

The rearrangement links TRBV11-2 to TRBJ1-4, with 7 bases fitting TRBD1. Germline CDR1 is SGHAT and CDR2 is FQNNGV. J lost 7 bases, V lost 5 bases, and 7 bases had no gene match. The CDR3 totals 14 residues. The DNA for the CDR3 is TGTGCCAGCAGCCGATCGGGACAGCTTGAAAAACTGTTTTTT. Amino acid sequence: CASSRSGQLEKLFF. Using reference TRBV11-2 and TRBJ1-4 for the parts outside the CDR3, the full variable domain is EAGVAQSPRYKIIEKRQSVAFWCNPISGHATLYWYQQILGQGPKLLIQFQNNGVVDDSQLPKDRFSAERLKGVDSTLKIQPAKLEDSAVYLCASSRSGQLEKLFFGSGTQLSVL.

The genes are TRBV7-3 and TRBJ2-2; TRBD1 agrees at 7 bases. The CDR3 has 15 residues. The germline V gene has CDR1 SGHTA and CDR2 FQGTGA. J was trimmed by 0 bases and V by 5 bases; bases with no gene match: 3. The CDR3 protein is CASSRDRANTGELFF. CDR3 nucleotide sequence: TGTGCCAGCAGCCGGGACAGAGCGAACACCGGGGAGCTGTTTTTT.

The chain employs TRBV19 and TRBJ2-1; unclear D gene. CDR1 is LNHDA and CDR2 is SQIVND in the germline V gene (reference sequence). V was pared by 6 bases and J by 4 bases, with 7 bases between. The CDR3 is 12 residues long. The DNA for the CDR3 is TGTGCCAGTAGCGAGAGATACAATGAGCAGTTCTTC. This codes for CASSERYNEQFF.